One sample yielded the 15 T cell receptor beta chains listed below, sequenced in a study of blood T cell repertoires in COVID-19. Profiling relied on immunoSEQ multiplex PCR, and the TCRdb table lists in-frame clones only, not all of them. This repertoire shows about 250,000 clones, roughly 85% found once; its top ten account for 5%. Material: PBMCs or T cells enriched from blood (not recorded which). The receptor set was obtained from a man aged 35 to 55 who had been exposed to COVID-19.

This chain joins TRBV9 and TRBJ1-2; 7 nucleotides line up with TRBD1. Per germline, CDR1 SGDLS and CDR2 YYNGEE. After removal of 2 bases from V and 5 bases from J, the junction contained 15 bases not matched to a gene. The CDR3 runs 17 residues. CDR3 DNA sequence: TGTGCCAGCAGCGTTATTGGCAGGGAGACAGGGATGTATGGCTACACCTTC. The encoded protein is CASSVIGRETGMYGYTF.

V and J are TRBV6-6 and TRBJ2-4, with TRBD2 identical over 7 bases. Looked up from germline, CDR1 is MNHNY and CDR2 is SVGAGI (reference sequence). CDR3 length: 14 residues. With V trimmed by 1 base and J by 5 bases, 2 bases remained unmatched. In DNA form, the CDR3 reads TGTGCCAGCAGTTACTTGGGAGGGGAAAACATTCAGTACTTC. Translating it yields CASSYLGGENIQYF.

This chain joins TRBV6-1 and TRBJ2-5; D is possibly TRBD2 (6 bases). The germline V gene has CDR1 MNHNS and CDR2 SASEGT. V was cut by 4 bases and J by 5 bases, with 20 bases left in between. The CDR3 is made up of 16 amino acids. CDR3 residues: CASSAVGVGGRETQYF. In nucleotides, the CDR3 is TGTGCCAGCAGTGCAGTAGGGGTTGGTGGGAGGGAGACCCAGTACTTC.

V is TRBV28 and J is TRBJ1-1; 9 bases line up with TRBD1. Trimming took 8 bases from V and 1 from J; bases not matched to a gene: 5. This CDR3 has 14 amino acids. Germline loops: CDR1 MDHEN, CDR2 SYDVKM. CDR3 sequence (DNA): TGTGCCAGCCGTCAGACAGGGGGGAACACTGAAGCTTTCTTT. Its protein is CASRQTGGNTEAFF.

The chain recombines TRBV6-5 with TRBJ1-4, with D perhaps TRBD1 (5 bases). This CDR3 has 15 amino acids. The germline V gene has CDR1 MNHEY and CDR2 SVGAGI. V was clipped by 5 bases and J by 3 bases, with 13 bases between them. This chain's CDR3 is CASSPRVGPNEKLFF. Written as DNA, the CDR3 is TGTGCCAGCAGTCCCAGGGTTGGGCCTAATGAAAAACTGTTTTTT.

The V gene is TRBV10-3, the J gene TRBJ2-1, with TRBD2 identical over 9 bases. CDR3 length: 12 residues. With 8 bases clipped from V and 6 bases from J, the junction kept 2 bases outside the gene matches. Germline CDR1 ENHRY, CDR2 SYGVKD. DNA for the CDR3: TGTGCCATCCGCGGGGGGGGCAATGAGCAGTTCTTC. Amino acids: CAIRGGGNEQFF.

This clone has a handful of counts. J is TRBJ2-3 and V is TRBV4-1; no clear D gene. Between the trimmed V and J ends, which lost 6 bases and 0 bases, there was a span of 4 bases. Germline assignment: CDR1 MGHRA and CDR2 YSYEKL. CDR3 length: 12 residues. The chain's CDR3 is CASSRSTDTQYF. For the CDR3, the DNA is TGCGCCAGCAGTCGTAGCACAGATACGCAGTATTTT.

In DNA form, the CDR3 reads TGTGCCAGCAGCGCCCATAACAACGAGCAGTACTTC. Translated: CASSAHNNEQYF. The chain carries TRBV9 and TRBJ2-7, with unresolved D. V was shortened by 3 bases and J by 5 bases, with 9 bases between the two germline ends. This CDR3 has 12 amino acids. CDR1 is SGDLS, CDR2 YYNGEE, per germline.

This chain joins TRBV6-5 and TRBJ2-5; TRBD2 might be the D (6 bases). The CDR3 contains 13 residues. The ends were cut back, 10 bases at V and 3 bases at J, with 15 bases in the middle. Germline V lookup: CDR1 MNHEY, CDR2 SVGAGI. CDR3 region: CATRLGQEETQYF. CDR3 DNA sequence: TGTGCCACTCGACTAGGACAAGAAGAGACCCAGTACTTC.

This clone was seen many times. The rearrangement joins TRBV24-1 to TRBJ1-2; tentatively, D is TRBD1 (6 bases). Trimming pared 3 bases from V and 1 base from J, leaving 8 bases between. Germline CDR1 reads KGHDR; CDR2 reads SFDVKD. The CDR3 is 14 amino acids. The CDR3 DNA follows: TGTGCCACCAGTGATACAGGGCTTAACTATGGCTACACCTTC. Translating it yields CATSDTGLNYGYTF.

This chain connects TRBV19 to TRBJ1-1; TRBD1 agrees at 8 bases. The CDR3 is 15 residues long. V shed 6 bases and J 6 bases; nucleotides not matched to a gene: 12. Germline CDR1 LNHDA, CDR2 SQIVND (reference sequence). The DNA of the CDR3 is TGTGCCAGTAGGACAGGGGCCCTCGCGGGCGCTGAAGCTTTCTTT. Translated: CASRTGALAGAEAFF.

This chain links TRBV18 with TRBJ2-2; perhaps TRBD1 as D (5 bases). The V end lost 0 bases, the J end lost 0 bases, and 8 bases lay between the germline ends. Germline V CDR1 and CDR2: KGHSH, LQKENI. The CDR3 has 16 amino acids. The CDR3 region is CASSPPSRANTGELFF. CDR3 bases: TGTGCCAGCTCACCACCGTCCAGGGCGAACACCGGGGAGCTGTTTTTT.

On this clone itself: An end of the junction does not agree with germline; a read error may underlie this. This chain uses TRBV7-7 with TRBJ2-5; 8 bases match TRBD1. This CDR3 comprises 15 residues. Germline CDR1 SSHAT, CDR2 FNYEAQ (reference sequence). CDR3 region: CASSLGQGLAETQYF. CDR3 DNA sequence: TGTGCTAGCAGCTTAGGACAGGGACTTGCAGAGACCCAGTACTTC.

The CDR3, as DNA: TGTGCCAGAAGCTTTACGGACTGGGAGTACAATGAGCAGTTCTTC. This gives the protein CARSFTDWEYNEQFF. This chain links TRBV5-3 with TRBJ2-1; D might be TRBD2 (5 bases). TRBV5-3 qualifies as an ORF whose function is uncertain. This CDR3 has 15 residues. Trimming took 2 bases from V and 4 from J, leaving 13 bases between them.

The chain joins TRBV5-6 to TRBJ1-1, with a weak D call TRBD1 (5 bases). The germline gives CDR1 SGHDT, CDR2 YYEEEE. The CDR3 spans 11 residues. Between the trimmed V and J ends, which lost 6 bases and 7 bases, there was a span of 10 bases. CDR3 region: CASTLDSEAFF. Here the CDR3 DNA reads TGTGCCAGCACCCTCGACAGTGAAGCTTTCTTT.